This T cell receptor (beta chain) was sequenced for a study of cytomegalovirus exposure and HLA in healthy donors. As regards this clone: Its antigen is undetermined.

Study results and limitations: An ancestry cluster, one associated with Asian ancestry, reportedly showed fewer N-insertions than the approximately 670-donor mean in a later analysis.

Despite likely unrecorded immune exposures, the donors were nominally healthy at the time of sampling. PCR amplification relied on 60 Vbeta primers (plus 13 Jbeta primers). Sequencing was performed with immunoSEQ multiplex PCR; in TCRdb, only in-frame clones are kept and a portion is missing. The sample lists 150,000 to 200,000 clones; nearly 70% were seen once. Material for sequencing was PBMCs. This TCR was recovered from a man aged 25 to 40 in good health and CMV-seropositive.

The chain's CDR3 is CASSSWTGVRTYGNEQFF. The CDR3 DNA follows: TGTGCCAGCAGCTCGTGGACAGGGGTCCGAACTTACGGCAATGAGCAGTTCTTC. V gene TRBV11-1 combines with J gene TRBJ2-1; 9 bases match TRBD1. V trimming: 4 bases; J trimming: 6 bases; junction bases outside the gene matches: 16. Per germline, CDR1 SGHAT and CDR2 FQDESV (reference sequence). This CDR3 has 18 amino acids.